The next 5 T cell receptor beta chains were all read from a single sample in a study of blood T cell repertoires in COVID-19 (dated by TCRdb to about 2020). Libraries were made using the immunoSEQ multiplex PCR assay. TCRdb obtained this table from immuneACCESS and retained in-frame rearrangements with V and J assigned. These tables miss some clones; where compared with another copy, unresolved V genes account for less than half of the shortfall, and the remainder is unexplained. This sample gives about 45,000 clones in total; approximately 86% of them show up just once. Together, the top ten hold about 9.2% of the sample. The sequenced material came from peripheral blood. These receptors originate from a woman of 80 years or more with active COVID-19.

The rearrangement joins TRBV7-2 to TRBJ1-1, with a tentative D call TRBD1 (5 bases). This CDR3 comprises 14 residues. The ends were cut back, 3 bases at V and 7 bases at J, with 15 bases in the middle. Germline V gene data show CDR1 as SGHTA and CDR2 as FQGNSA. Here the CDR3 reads CASSFLTESYEAFF. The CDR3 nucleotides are TGTGCCAGCAGCTTCCTGACAGAGAGCTATGAAGCTTTCTTT.

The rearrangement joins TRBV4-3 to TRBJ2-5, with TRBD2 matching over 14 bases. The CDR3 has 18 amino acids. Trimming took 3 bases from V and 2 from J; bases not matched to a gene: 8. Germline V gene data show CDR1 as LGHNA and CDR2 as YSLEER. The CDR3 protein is CASSQYGLAGGPQETQYF. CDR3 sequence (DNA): TGCGCCAGCAGCCAGTATGGACTAGCGGGGGGACCACAAGAGACCCAGTACTTC.

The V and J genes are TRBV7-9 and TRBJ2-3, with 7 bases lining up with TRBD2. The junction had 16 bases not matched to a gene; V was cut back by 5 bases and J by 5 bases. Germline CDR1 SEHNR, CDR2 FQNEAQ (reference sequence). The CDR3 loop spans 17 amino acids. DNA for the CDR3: TGTGCCAGCAGCCCCGGTTATGGGACTACGCAGGAAGATACGCAGTATTTT. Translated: CASSPGYGTTQEDTQYF.

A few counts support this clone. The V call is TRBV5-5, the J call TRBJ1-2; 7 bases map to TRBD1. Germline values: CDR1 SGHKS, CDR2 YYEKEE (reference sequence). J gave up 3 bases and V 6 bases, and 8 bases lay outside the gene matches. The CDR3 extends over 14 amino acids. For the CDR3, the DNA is TGTGCCAGCACCCCAACGGGGACAGACTATGGCTACACCTTC. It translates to CASTPTGTDYGYTF.

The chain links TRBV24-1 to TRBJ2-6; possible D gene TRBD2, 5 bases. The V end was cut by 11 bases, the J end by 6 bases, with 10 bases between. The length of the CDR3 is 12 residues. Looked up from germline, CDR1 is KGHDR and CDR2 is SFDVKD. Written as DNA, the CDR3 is TGTGCCATCGCGAGGGTGGCCAACGTCCTGACTTTC. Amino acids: CAIARVANVLTF.